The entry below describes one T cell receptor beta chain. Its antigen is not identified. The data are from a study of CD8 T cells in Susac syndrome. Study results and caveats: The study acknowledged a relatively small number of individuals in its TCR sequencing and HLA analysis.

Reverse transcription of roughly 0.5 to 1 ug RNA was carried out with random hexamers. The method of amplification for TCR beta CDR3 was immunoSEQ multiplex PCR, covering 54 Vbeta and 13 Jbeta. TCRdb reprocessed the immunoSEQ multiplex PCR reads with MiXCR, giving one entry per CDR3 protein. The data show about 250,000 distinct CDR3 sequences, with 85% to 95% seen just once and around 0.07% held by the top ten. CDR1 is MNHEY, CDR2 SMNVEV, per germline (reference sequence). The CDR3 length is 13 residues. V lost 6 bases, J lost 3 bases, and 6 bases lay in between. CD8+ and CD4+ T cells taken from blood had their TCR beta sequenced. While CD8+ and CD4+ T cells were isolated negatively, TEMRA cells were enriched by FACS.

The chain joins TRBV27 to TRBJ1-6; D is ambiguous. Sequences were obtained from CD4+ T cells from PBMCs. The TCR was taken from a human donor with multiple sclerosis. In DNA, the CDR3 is TGTGCCAGCAGACAGAACTATAATTCACCCCTCCACTTT. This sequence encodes CASRQNYNSPLHF.